A single T cell receptor (beta chain) is shown here with its context. TCRdb reprocessed the 5' RACE reads via MiXCR and lists one record per CDR3 protein. Among tens of thousands of distinct CDR3 sequences listed, 5.8% were seen once. V dropped 5 bases and J dropped 3 bases, with 5 bases sitting between them. Per the germline V gene, CDR1 is KGHSH and CDR2 is LQKENI. The CDR3 covers 12 residues. This entry belongs to a study of early T cells in non-severe SARS-CoV-2 infection. The chain links TRBV18 to TRBJ1-5, with D unclear. The clonotype was recovered from an adult who was a healthcare worker with PCR-confirmed SARS-CoV-2 infection or an uninfected control (not recorded which). The source material was whole blood. In nucleotides, the CDR3 is TGTGCCAGCTCAACTCCCAATCAGCCCCAGCATTTT. It translates to CASSTPNQPQHF. Supplemented by reference TRBV18 and TRBJ1-5, the full variable domain reads NAGVMQNPRHLVRRRGQEARLRCSPMKGHSHVYWYRQLPEEGLKFMVYLQKENIIDESGMPKERFSAEFPKEGPSILRIQQVVRGDSAAYFCASSTPNQPQHFGDGTRLSIL.